This T cell receptor beta chain was captured by sequencing in a study of naive and memory T cell subsets. A word on this clonotype: Antigen specificity is unknown.

The study, taken as a whole, reports: Naive repertoires, especially CD8, held a few larger clonotypes, possibly memory cells re-expressing CD45RA.

Two oligonucleotides, mixed equimolar, formed the beta constant-region primer covering TRBC1 and TRBC2. Nested alpha and beta constant-region primers with the SP2 primer drove four PCR rounds on ligated cDNA. An oligonucleotide with the SP2 primer and a 12-nucleotide UMI was ligated to the cDNA 3' end. TCRdb reanalysed the UMI-ligation and nested PCR reads using MiXCR and keeps one entry per CDR3 protein. The sample includes over 130,000 distinct CDR3 sequences, about 20% of them seen just once. Germline V gene data show CDR1 as MDHEN and CDR2 as SYDVKM. Losses at the gene ends were 6 bases for V and 3 bases for J; bases not matched to a gene: 5. The CDR3 totals 14 residues.

The sequencing input was naive CD8+ T cells from blood. The sequence was collected from a human donor in good health. The chain employs TRBV28 and TRBJ2-7; 10 bases are shared with TRBD1. The chain's CDR3 is CASRSRDRGYEQYF. CDR3 in DNA: TGTGCCAGCAGGTCCCGGGACAGGGGCTACGAGCAGTACTTC.